A single sample gave rise to the 17 T cell receptor beta chains below, sequenced in a study of T cells expressing NK-cell markers. TCRdb re-called the 5' RACE reads and shows each CDR3 protein once, DNA omitted. In all, the sample yields roughly 450,000 distinct CDR3 sequences. Sequencing was done on a sample of blood T cells: a sorted CD56 or NKG2C T cell subset, CD4+ or CD8+ T cells, or bulk PBMC T cells (not recorded which). The receptors were sampled from a woman between 45 and 65 years old in good health.

The V call is TRBV5-5, the J call TRBJ1-2. The CDR3 length is 15 residues. Germline V gene sequence: CDR1 SGHKS, CDR2 YYEKEE (reference sequence). CDR3 residues: CASSLDYFTNYGYTF.

The chain couples TRBV10-3 to TRBJ2-2; checking the TCRdb D call of TRBD2 is not possible without DNA. The CDR3 length is 13 residues. CDR1 and CDR2 (germline): ENHRY, SYGVKD. The CDR3 protein is CAVLAGATGELFF.

The chain uses TRBV12-3 or TRBV12-4 and TRBJ2-1. This CDR3 spans 12 amino acids. The CDR3 reads CASSFLADEQFF.

CDR3 sequence reads: CASSQYPREDEQFF. The V call is TRBV4-1, the J call TRBJ2-1; TCRdb returns TRBD2, unconfirmable since there is no DNA. The CDR3 loop spans 14 amino acids. In germline, CDR1 is MGHRA, CDR2 YSYEKL.

V is TRBV6-5 and J is TRBJ2-7. This CDR3 is built from 15 residues. Per the germline V gene, CDR1 is MNHEY and CDR2 is SVGAGI. CDR3 protein: CASSYPFGVAYEQYF.

This chain connects TRBV18 to TRBJ2-5; TCRdb's assignment of TRBD2 cannot be checked, as there is no DNA. The CDR3 is 15 residues long. Germline V gives CDR1 KGHSH, CDR2 LQKENI. CDR3 in amino acids: CASSPPGLAMETQYF.

This chain's CDR3 is CASSPGLAVRTDTQYF. The chain combines TRBV11-3 with TRBJ2-3. CDR1 and CDR2 from the germline V gene are SGHNT and YENEEA. The CDR3 runs to 16 residues. The full variable domain, its missing parts supplied by reference TRBV11-3 and TRBJ2-3, is EAGVVQSPRYKIIEKKQPVAFWCNPISGHNTLYWYLQNLGQGPELLIRYENEEAVDDSQLPKDRFSAERLKGVDSTLKIQPAELGDSAVYLCASSPGLAVRTDTQYFGPGTRLTVL.

V is TRBV10-3 and J is TRBJ2-2; no DNA is available, so the TRBD2 call from TCRdb remains unchecked. CDR1 and CDR2 (germline): ENHRY, SYGVKD. The CDR3 extends over 12 amino acids. This CDR3 is CAITGGSGELFF.

The chain combines TRBV5-1 with TRBJ1-4. This CDR3 is 16 amino acids long. Germline V gene sequence: CDR1 SGHRS, CDR2 YFSETQ. CDR3 residues: CASSWSWLTTNEKLFF.

V gene TRBV7-2 combines with J gene TRBJ2-1; the D gene TCRdb calls, TRBD2, cannot be checked with no DNA. The CDR3 has 18 residues. Germline values: CDR1 SGHTA, CDR2 FQGNSA. The CDR3 sequence: CASSSPKSGRANLQEQFF.

This rearrangement joins TRBV5-1 to TRBJ2-1. The germline V gene encodes CDR1 SGHRS and CDR2 YFSETQ. The CDR3 runs to 14 residues. CDR3 sequence reads: CASSLGTGMHDEFF.

The chain links TRBV7-2 to TRBJ1-2; TCRdb calls TRBD1, which cannot be checked without DNA. CDR3 length: 14 amino acids. Germline assignment: CDR1 SGHTA and CDR2 FQGNSA. This chain's CDR3 is CASSFRGPNYGYTF.

J is TRBJ2-7 and V is TRBV19; with no DNA, the TCRdb D assignment of TRBD1 cannot be verified. Germline CDR1 reads LNHDA; CDR2 reads SQIVND (reference sequence). The CDR3 is 14 amino acids. The CDR3 here is CASKALGTAYEQYF.

This rearrangement joins TRBV5-1 to TRBJ1-6; TCRdb reports TRBD1, a call that lacks DNA to check it against. CDR1 is SGHRS, CDR2 YFSETQ, per germline. This CDR3 spans 15 amino acids. CDR3 region: CASSLDRTGHSPLHF.

The chain couples TRBV18 to TRBJ1-1. Germline-derived CDR1 and CDR2 are KGHSH and LQKENI. The CDR3 runs to 15 residues. The CDR3: CASSTENLARNEAFF.

The J gene is TRBJ1-5, the V gene TRBV6-5. This CDR3 has 15 amino acids. Germline assignment: CDR1 MNHEY and CDR2 SVGAGI. This CDR3 reads CASSSTLTGNQPQHF.

The gene calls are TRBV12-3 or TRBV12-4 and TRBJ1-3; TCRdb indicates TRBD1, and absent DNA this call remains unverified. This CDR3 is 15 amino acids long. This CDR3 is CASSSGTLEGNTIYF.